This TCR beta chain emerged from a study of blood T cell repertoires in COVID-19. Comments on this clone: Sequence at one end of the junction differs from germline and may be a read error.

This CDR3 comprises 16 residues. Germline loops: CDR1 GTSNPN, CDR2 SVGIG (reference sequence). Cohort placement rested on clinical history that participants reported themselves. Recovery meant two consecutive negative NP/OP PCR tests, professional clearance, or resolved symptoms. Sequencing used immunoSEQ multiplex PCR; TCRdb keeps in-frame clones, though not all of them. The sample holds approximately 230,000 clones, around 86% seen once. The chain uses TRBV30 and TRBJ1-3; D is possibly TRBD1 (6 bases). This clonotype originated in a middle-aged man who had recovered from COVID-19. The sequencing sample was made of PBMCs or T cells enriched from blood (not recorded which). In DNA, the CDR3 is TGTGCCTGGAGTGAAACGCTTAGACAGGCAGCTAAGCCGCCCGGGTTT. The encoded protein is CAWSETLRQAAKPPGF.